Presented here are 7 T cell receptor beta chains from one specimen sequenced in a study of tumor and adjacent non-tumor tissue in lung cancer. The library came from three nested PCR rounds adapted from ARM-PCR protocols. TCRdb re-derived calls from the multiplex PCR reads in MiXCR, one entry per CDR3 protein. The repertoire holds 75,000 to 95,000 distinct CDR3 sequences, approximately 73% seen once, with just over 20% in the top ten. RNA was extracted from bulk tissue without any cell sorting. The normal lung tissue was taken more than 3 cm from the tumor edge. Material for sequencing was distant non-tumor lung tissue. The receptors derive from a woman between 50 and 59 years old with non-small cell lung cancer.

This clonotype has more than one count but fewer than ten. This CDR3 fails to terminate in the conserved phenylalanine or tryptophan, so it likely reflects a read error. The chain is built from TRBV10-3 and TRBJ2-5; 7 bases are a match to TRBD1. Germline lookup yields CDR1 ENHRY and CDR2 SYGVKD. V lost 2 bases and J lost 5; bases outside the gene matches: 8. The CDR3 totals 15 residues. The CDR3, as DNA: TGTGCCATCAGTGAGGGGCAGGGGGTAAGGGAGACCCAGTACCTC. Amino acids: CAISEGQGVRETQYL.

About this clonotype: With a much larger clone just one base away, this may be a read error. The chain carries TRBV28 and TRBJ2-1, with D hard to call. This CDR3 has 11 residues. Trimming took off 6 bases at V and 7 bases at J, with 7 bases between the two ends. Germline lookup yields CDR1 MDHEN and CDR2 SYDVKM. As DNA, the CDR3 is TGTGCCAGCAGGGAAGAGAATGAGCAGTTCTTC. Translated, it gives CASREENEQFF.

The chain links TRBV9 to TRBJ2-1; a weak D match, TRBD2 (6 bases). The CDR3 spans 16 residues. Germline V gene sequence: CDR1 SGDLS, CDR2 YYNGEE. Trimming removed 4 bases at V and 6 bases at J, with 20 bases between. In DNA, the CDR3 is TGTGCCAGCAGCCCGCAGGTGCGGAGGGATCGCAATGAGCAGTTCTTC. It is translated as CASSPQVRRDRNEQFF.

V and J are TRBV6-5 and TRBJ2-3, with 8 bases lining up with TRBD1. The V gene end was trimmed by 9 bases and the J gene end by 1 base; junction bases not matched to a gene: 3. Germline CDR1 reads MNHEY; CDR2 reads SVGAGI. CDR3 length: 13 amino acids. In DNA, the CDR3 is TGTGCCAGTATGGACAGGGGCACAGATACGCAGTATTTT. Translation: CASMDRGTDTQYF.

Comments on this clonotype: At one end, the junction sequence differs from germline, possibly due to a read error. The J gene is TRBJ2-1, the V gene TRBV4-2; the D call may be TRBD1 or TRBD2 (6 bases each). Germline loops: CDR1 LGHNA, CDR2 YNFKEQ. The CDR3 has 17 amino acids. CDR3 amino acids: CASSHEGGDGPYNEQFF. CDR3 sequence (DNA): TGTGCCAGCAGCCATGAGGGGGGTGACGGGCCCTATAATGAGCAGTTCTTC.

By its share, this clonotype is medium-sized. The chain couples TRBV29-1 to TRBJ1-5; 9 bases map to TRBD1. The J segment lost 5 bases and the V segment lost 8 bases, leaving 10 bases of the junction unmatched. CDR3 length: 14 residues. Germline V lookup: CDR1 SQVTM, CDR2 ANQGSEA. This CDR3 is CSFTGQGIDQPQHF. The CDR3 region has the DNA TGCAGCTTCACAGGACAGGGGATTGATCAGCCCCAGCATTTT.

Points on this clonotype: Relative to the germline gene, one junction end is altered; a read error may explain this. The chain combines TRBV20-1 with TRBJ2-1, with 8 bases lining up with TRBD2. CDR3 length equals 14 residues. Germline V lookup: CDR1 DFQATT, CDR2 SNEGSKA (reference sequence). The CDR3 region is CSVSGVPGKNEQFF. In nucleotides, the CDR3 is TGTAGTGTTAGCGGGGTGCCGGGGAAGAATGAGCAGTTCTTC.